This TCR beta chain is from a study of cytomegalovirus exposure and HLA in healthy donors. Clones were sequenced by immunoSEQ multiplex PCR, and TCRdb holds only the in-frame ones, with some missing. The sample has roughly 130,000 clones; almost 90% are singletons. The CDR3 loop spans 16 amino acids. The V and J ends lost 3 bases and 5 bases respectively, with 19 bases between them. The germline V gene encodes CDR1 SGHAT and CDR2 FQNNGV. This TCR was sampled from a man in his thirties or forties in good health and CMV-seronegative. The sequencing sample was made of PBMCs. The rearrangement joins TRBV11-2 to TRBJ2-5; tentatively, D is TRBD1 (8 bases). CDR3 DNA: TGTGCCAGCAGCTTCGCCGGACAGGGAGGGTGGGAGACCCAGTACTTC. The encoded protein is CASSFAGQGGWETQYF.